The 19 T cell receptor beta chains below were found in one sample sequenced in a study of sequential checkpoint blockade in melanoma. Treatment reported: randomized to nivolumab then ipilimumab (arm A) or the reverse (arm B). Clones were sequenced by immunoSEQ multiplex PCR, and TCRdb holds only the in-frame ones, with some missing. The sample carries approximately 20,000 clones, about 27% recorded once. The specimen was tumor tissue (inferred from file names), collected from a patient given nivolumab and ipilimumab in sequence. Every receptor here comes from a human donor with melanoma.

The V call is TRBV11-3, the J call TRBJ2-1; possibly TRBD1 or TRBD2 for D (5 bases each). V shed 4 bases and J shed 4 bases, with 23 bases lying between them. This CDR3 has 18 residues. CDR1 SGHNT and CDR2 YENEEA come from the germline V gene. The CDR3 DNA follows: TGTGCCAGCAGCTCCCAGTCGGGATGGGGCCTAACTTACAATGAGCAGTTCTTC. The encoded protein is CASSSQSGWGLTYNEQFF. The full variable domain, with the rest looked up from reference TRBV11-3 and TRBJ2-1, is EAGVVQSPRYKIIEKKQPVAFWCNPISGHNTLYWYLQNLGQGPELLIRYENEEAVDDSQLPKDRFSAERLKGVDSTLKIQPAELGDSAVYLCASSSQSGWGLTYNEQFFGPGTRLTVL.

The J gene is TRBJ2-3, the V gene TRBV28; TRBD1 is a possible D gene (5 bases). Trimming shortened V by 4 bases and J by 4 bases, and 12 bases separated the two germline ends. Germline V lookup: CDR1 MDHEN, CDR2 SYDVKM. This CDR3 is 14 amino acids long. In nucleotides, the CDR3 is TGTGCCAGCAGTTACGCAGGGTTGGCAGATACGCAGTATTTT. Its protein is CASSYAGLADTQYF.

This chain links TRBV19 with TRBJ2-3; the D is unclear. Germline CDR1 reads LNHDA; CDR2 reads SQIVND (reference sequence). Trimming took 3 bases from V and 6 from J, leaving 4 bases between them. The CDR3 sequence is 11 residues long. The CDR3 sequence is CASSIGDTQYF. The CDR3 DNA reads TGTGCCAGTAGTATTGGGGATACGCAGTATTTT.

The chain combines TRBV18 with TRBJ2-7; 7 nucleotides align to TRBD1. CDR1 and CDR2 (germline): KGHSH, LQKENI. Trimming took 4 bases from V and 2 from J; bases not matched to a gene: 5. The CDR3 extends over 14 amino acids. The CDR3 loop is CASSLTGTAYEQYF. The CDR3 coding sequence is TGTGCCAGCTCACTGACAGGGACGGCCTACGAGCAGTACTTC.

V gene TRBV29-1 combines with J gene TRBJ2-3, with 11 bases that match TRBD2. The CDR3 extends over 13 amino acids. The V gene's germline CDR1 is SQVTM and CDR2 ANQGSEA. V shed 3 bases, J shed 7 bases, and the junction held 3 bases outside the gene matches. CDR3 nucleotides: TGCAGCGTTGACGGGACTAGCGGACATACGCAGTATTTT. Translating it yields CSVDGTSGHTQYF.

The chain employs TRBV1 and TRBJ1-1; the table assigns TRBD1, which was not confirmed against the DNA. TRBV1 is assigned pseudogene status. The CDR3 is 14 residues long. The CDR3: CASSLTSREPEAFF. The CDR3 region has the DNA TGCGCCAGCAGCCTCACCAGCAGGGAACCTGAAGCTTTCTTT.

The CDR3 region is CASNRAGVYNEQFF. The CDR3 nucleotides are TGTGCCAGCAACAGGGCGGGGGTTTACAATGAGCAGTTCTTC. V gene TRBV6-8 combines with J gene TRBJ2-1, with D perhaps TRBD2 (7 bases). The germline V and J ends were trimmed by 7 bases and 4 bases, with 14 bases remaining between them. CDR1 is MNHGY, CDR2 SAAAGT, per germline. The CDR3 length is 14 residues.

This sequence joins TRBV6-8 and TRBJ2-2; TRBD1 is a possible D gene (6 bases). V was shortened by 7 bases and J by 5 bases, with 14 bases between the two germline ends. Germline V CDR1 and CDR2: MNHGY, SAAAGT. The CDR3 loop spans 14 amino acids. The CDR3 protein is CASKPDSRTGELFF. For the CDR3, the DNA is TGTGCCAGCAAACCGGACAGCCGAACCGGGGAGCTGTTTTTT.

Only one count was recorded for this clone. The chain links TRBV18 to TRBJ2-1; 14 nucleotides agree with TRBD2. The CDR3 is 15 residues long. Germline V gene sequence: CDR1 KGHSH, CDR2 LQKENI. Trimming cost V 4 bases and J 6 bases; bases outside gene matches: 2. For the CDR3, the DNA is TGTGCCAGCTCACTCGGGACTAGCGGGAGCAATGAGCAGTTCTTC. Amino acid sequence: CASSLGTSGSNEQFF.

This clone was counted a few times. This chain connects TRBV19 to TRBJ2-1; 7 nucleotides line up with TRBD2. The CDR3 has 15 residues. Germline V gene data show CDR1 as LNHDA and CDR2 as SQIVND (reference sequence). Trimming removed 4 bases from V and 5 bases from J; junction bases left unmatched: 8. The CDR3 DNA sequence: TGTGCCAGTAGTAGCCGGGACTACCGGAACAATGAGCAGTTCTTC. Its protein is CASSSRDYRNNEQFF. Based on the CDR3 plus reference TRBV19 and TRBJ2-1, the full variable domain is DGGITQSPKYLFRKEGQNVTLSCEQNLNHDAMYWYRQDPGQGLRLIYYSQIVNDFQKGDIAEGYSVSREKKESFPLTVTSAQKNPTAFYLCASSSRDYRNNEQFFGPGTRLTVL.

This clone was seen a handful of times. V is TRBV28 and J is TRBJ1-5, with a weak D call TRBD1 (5 bases). This CDR3 has 13 amino acids. The germline CDR1 and CDR2 sequences are MDHEN and SYDVKM. The V end lost 6 bases, the J end lost 0 bases, and 6 bases lay between the germline ends. CDR3: CASRGDSNQPQHF. The CDR3 nucleotides read TGTGCCAGCAGGGGGGATAGCAATCAGCCCCAGCATTTT.

This clone was picked up a small number of times. The DNA of the CDR3 is TGTGCCAGCAGCGCCTTAACAGAATCCACAGATACGCAGTATTTT. Its protein product is CASSALTESTDTQYF. The rearrangement links TRBV9 to TRBJ2-3, with unresolved D. The ends were cut back, 3 bases at V and 2 bases at J, with 13 bases in the middle. The CDR3 sequence is 15 residues long. Germline assignment: CDR1 SGDLS and CDR2 YYNGEE.

The V and J genes are TRBV29-1 and TRBJ1-5; possibly TRBD1 for D (6 bases). Between the trimmed V and J ends, which lost 8 bases and 0 bases, there was a span of 20 bases. The CDR3 runs 16 residues. Germline CDR1 is SQVTM and CDR2 is ANQGSEA. The CDR3 DNA reads TGCAGCTTCCGACATGGACAGATTTATAGCAATCAGCCCCAGCATTTT. Protein: CSFRHGQIYSNQPQHF.

J is TRBJ2-1 and V is TRBV29-1; no clear D. Germline values: CDR1 SQVTM, CDR2 ANQGSEA. CDR3 length: 12 residues. V was shortened by 1 base and J by 8 bases, with 9 bases between the two germline ends. CDR3 DNA: TGCAGCGTTGAAGTACGGGTCGATGAGCAGTTCTTC. It translates to CSVEVRVDEQFF.

This clone was found a few times. V is TRBV11-3 and J is TRBJ2-3; D is uncertain. This CDR3 has 15 residues. V was clipped by 5 bases and J by 0 bases, with 12 bases between them. The germline CDR1 and CDR2 sequences are SGHNT and YENEEA. The CDR3 loop reads CASSPGGTSTDTQYF. The CDR3 DNA reads as TGTGCCAGCAGCCCCGGCGGTACTAGCACAGATACGCAGTATTTT.

The table lists this clone with a few counts. CDR3 coding DNA: TGTGCCAGCAAGGACAGGCTGCTAGCCAAAAACATTCAGTACTTC. Translating it yields CASKDRLLAKNIQYF. The chain has TRBV28 and TRBJ2-4; 7 positions match TRBD1. Trimming cost V 7 bases and J 0 bases; bases outside gene matches: 6. This CDR3 has 15 residues. Germline values: CDR1 MDHEN, CDR2 SYDVKM.

This clone came up a few times. Mismatch with germline at one junction end may stem from a read error. This sequence joins TRBV6-8 and TRBJ2-2, with TRBD1 matching over 8 bases. Per germline, CDR1 MNHGY and CDR2 SAAAGT. The CDR3 sequence is 15 residues long. CDR3 sequence: CAISGQGLDTGELFF. DNA of the CDR3: TGTGCCATCAGTGGACAGGGTTTGGACACCGGGGAGCTGTTTTTT.

The genes are TRBV19 and TRBJ1-3; D remains ambiguous. The V gene's germline CDR1 is LNHDA and CDR2 SQIVND (reference sequence). This CDR3 is 14 amino acids long. V shed 4 bases and J shed 0 bases, with 7 bases lying between them. The CDR3 DNA follows: TGTGCCAGTAGTAACCTGGCCTCTGGAAACACCATATATTTT. Encoded protein: CASSNLASGNTIYF.

This clone was found a few times. The rearrangement uses TRBV10-3 and TRBJ1-1; D not certain. Trimming shortened V by 2 bases and J by 3 bases, and 10 bases separated the two germline ends. CDR3 length: 14 amino acids. CDR1 ENHRY and CDR2 SYGVKD come from the germline V gene. The CDR3, as DNA: TGTGCCATCAGTGAGCGCGGGAAGGACACTGAAGCTTTCTTT. Its translation: CAISERGKDTEAFF.